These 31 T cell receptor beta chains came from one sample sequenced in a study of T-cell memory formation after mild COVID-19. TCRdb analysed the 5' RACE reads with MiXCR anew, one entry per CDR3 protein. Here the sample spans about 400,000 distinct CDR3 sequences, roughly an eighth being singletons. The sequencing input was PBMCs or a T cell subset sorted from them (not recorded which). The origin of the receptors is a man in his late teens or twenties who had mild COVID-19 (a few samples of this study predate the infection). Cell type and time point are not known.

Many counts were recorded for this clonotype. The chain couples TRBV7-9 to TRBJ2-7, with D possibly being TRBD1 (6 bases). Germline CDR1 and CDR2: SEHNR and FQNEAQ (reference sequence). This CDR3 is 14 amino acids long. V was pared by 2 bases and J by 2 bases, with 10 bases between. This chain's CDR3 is CASSLRDIPYEQYF. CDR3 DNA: TGTGCCAGCAGCTTACGGGACATCCCCTACGAGCAGTACTTC.

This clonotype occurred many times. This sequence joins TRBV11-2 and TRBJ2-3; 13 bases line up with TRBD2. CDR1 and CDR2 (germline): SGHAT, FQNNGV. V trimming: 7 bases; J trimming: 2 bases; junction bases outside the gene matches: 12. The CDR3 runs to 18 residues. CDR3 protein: CASIPGGLAGSYTDTQYF. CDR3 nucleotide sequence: TGTGCCAGCATCCCCGGGGGACTAGCGGGGTCCTACACAGATACGCAGTATTTT.

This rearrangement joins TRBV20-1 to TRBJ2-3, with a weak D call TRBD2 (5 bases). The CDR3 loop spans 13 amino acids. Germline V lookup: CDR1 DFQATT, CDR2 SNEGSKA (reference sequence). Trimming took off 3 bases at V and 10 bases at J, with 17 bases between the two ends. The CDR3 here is CSASGVWRAAQYF. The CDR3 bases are TGCAGTGCTAGCGGAGTTTGGCGGGCGGCGCAGTATTTT.

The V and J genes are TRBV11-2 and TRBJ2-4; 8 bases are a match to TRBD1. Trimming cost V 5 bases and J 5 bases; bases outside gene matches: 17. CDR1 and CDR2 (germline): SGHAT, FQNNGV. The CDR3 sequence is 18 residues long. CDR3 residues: CASSHEYQRTGRQNIQYF. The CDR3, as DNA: TGTGCCAGCAGCCACGAGTATCAAAGGACAGGGCGCCAAAACATTCAGTACTTC.

CDR3 coding DNA: TGCGCCAGCACTTTTGACCTCCTAGCACCCCAAGAGACCCAGTACTTC. It is translated as CASTFDLLAPQETQYF. The chain couples TRBV5-1 to TRBJ2-5; D is perhaps TRBD2 (5 bases). V shed 6 bases and J shed 1 base, with 19 bases lying between them. The CDR3 is 16 residues long. Per the germline V gene, CDR1 is SGHRS and CDR2 is YFSETQ.

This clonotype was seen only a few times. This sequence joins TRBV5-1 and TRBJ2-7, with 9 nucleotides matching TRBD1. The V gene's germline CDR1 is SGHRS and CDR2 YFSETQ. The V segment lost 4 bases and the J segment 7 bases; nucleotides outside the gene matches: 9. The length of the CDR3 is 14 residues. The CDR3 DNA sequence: TGCGCCAGCAGCGTCCGGGACAGGGAGGGGGAGCAGTACTTC. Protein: CASSVRDREGEQYF.

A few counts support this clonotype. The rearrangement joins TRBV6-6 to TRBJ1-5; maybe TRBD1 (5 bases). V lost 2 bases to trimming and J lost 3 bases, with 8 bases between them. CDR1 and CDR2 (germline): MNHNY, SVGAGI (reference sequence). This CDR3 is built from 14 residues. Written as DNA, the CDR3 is TGTGCCAGCAGTTACAGGGGTCACAATCAGCCCCAGCATTTT. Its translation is CASSYRGHNQPQHF.

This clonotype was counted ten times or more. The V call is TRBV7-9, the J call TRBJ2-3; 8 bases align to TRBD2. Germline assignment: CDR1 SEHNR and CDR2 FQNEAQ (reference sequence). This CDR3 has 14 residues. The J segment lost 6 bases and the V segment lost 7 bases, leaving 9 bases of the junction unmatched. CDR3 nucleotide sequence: TGTGCCAGCACCCTCACTAGCGGTGGCGATACGCAGTATTTT. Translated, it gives CASTLTSGGDTQYF.

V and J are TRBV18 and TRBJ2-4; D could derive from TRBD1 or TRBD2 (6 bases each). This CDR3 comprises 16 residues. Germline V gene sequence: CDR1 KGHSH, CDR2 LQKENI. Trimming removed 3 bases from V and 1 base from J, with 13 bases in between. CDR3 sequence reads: CASSPRGGIAKNIQYF. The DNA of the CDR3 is TGTGCCAGCTCACCCCGAGGGGGGATTGCCAAAAACATTCAGTACTTC.

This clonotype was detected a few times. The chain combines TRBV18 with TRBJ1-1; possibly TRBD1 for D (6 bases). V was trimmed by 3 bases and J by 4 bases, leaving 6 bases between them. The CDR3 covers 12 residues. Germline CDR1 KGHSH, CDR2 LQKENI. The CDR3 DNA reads TGTGCCAGCTCACCGGACAGCACTGAAGCTTTCTTT. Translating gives CASSPDSTEAFF. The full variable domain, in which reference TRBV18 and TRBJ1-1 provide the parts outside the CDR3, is NAGVMQNPRHLVRRRGQEARLRCSPMKGHSHVYWYRQLPEEGLKFMVYLQKENIIDESGMPKERFSAEFPKEGPSILRIQQVVRGDSAAYFCASSPDSTEAFFGQGTRLTVV.

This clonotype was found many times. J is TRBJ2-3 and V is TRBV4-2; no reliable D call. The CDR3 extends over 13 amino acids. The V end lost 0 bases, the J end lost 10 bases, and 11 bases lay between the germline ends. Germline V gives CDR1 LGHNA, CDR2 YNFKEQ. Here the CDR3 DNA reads TGTGCCAGCAGCCAAGAGGACCAGATAGCGCAGTATTTT. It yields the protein CASSQEDQIAQYF.

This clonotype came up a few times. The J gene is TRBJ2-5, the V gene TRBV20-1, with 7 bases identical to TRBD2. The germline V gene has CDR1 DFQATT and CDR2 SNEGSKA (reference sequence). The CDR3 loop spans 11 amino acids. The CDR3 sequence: CSSWGGETQYF. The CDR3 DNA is TGCAGCTCTTGGGGGGGGGAGACCCAGTACTTC.

This CDR3 reads CSAFKTGLSTDTQYF. CDR3 DNA: TGCAGTGCTTTTAAAACGGGACTATCGACAGATACGCAGTATTTT. The J gene is TRBJ2-3, the V gene TRBV20-1, with 7 bases fitting TRBD2. CDR1 and CDR2 from the germline V gene are DFQATT and SNEGSKA (reference sequence). The CDR3 runs to 15 residues. Losses at the gene ends were 5 bases for V and 3 bases for J; bases not matched to a gene: 11.

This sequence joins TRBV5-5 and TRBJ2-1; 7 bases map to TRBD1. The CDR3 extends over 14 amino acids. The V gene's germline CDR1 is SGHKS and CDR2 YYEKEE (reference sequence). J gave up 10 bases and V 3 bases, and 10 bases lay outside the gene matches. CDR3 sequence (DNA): TGTGCCAGCAGCTCGTATTCCGGGACAGCCGAGCAGTTCTTC. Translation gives CASSSYSGTAEQFF.

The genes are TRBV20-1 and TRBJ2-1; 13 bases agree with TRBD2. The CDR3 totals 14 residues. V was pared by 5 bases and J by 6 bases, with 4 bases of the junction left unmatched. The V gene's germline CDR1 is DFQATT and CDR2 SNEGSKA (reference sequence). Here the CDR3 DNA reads TGCAGTGCTCCGGGACTAGCGGGGACCAATGAGCAGTTCTTC. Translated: CSAPGLAGTNEQFF.

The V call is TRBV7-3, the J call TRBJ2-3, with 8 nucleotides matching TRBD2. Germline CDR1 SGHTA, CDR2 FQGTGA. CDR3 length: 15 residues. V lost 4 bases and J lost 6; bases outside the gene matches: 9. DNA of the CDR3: TGTGCCAGCAGCTCGAGAACGGGGGGGCTGGATACGCAGTATTTT. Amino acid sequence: CASSSRTGGLDTQYF.

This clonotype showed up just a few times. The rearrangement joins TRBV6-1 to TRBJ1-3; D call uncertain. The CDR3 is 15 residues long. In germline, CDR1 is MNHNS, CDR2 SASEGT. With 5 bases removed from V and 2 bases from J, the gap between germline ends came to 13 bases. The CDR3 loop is CASSHTRVTGNTIYF. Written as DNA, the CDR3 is TGTGCCAGCAGTCACACGAGGGTGACTGGAAACACCATATATTTT.

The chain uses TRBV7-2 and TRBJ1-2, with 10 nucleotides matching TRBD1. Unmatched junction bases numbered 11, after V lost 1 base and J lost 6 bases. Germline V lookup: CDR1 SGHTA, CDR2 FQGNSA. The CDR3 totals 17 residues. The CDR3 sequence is CASSLGGQGLKKHGYTF. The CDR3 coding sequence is TGTGCCAGCAGCTTAGGGGGACAGGGGTTAAAGAAGCATGGCTACACCTTC.

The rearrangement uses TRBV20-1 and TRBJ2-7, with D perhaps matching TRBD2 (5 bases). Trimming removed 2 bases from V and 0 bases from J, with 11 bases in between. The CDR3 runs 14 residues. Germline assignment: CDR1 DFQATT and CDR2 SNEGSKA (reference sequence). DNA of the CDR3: TGCAGTGCTAGAAGCGGTAAATCCTCCTACGAGCAGTACTTC. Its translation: CSARSGKSSYEQYF.

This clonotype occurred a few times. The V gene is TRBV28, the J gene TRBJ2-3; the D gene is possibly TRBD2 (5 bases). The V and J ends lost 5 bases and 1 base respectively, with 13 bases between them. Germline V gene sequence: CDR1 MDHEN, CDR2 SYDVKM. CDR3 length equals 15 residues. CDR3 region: CASSQSLGGTDTQYF. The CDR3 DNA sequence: TGTGCCAGCAGTCAATCTTTGGGAGGCACAGATACGCAGTATTTT.

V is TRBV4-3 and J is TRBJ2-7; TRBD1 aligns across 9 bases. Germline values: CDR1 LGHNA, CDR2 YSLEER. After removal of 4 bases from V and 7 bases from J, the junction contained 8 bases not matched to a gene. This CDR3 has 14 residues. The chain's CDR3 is CASSLRDRAGEQYF. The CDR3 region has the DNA TGCGCCAGCAGCCTCCGGGACAGGGCGGGTGAGCAGTACTTC.

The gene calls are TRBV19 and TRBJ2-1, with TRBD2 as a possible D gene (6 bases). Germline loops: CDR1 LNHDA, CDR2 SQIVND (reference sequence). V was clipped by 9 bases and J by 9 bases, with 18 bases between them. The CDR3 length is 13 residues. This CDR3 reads CASRESGVPEQFF. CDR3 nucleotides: TGTGCCAGCCGCGAGTCGGGGGTTCCTGAGCAGTTCTTC.

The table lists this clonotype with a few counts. As DNA, the CDR3 is TGTGCCAGCAGTTTACCTAGATATGGCTACACCTTC. Translation gives CASSLPRYGYTF. This sequence joins TRBV12-3 or TRBV12-4 and TRBJ1-2; D gene unclear. Trimming left V 2 bases short and J 5 bases short, with 6 bases between. This CDR3 contains 12 residues.

CDR3 residues: CASSSLSRGGVPLHF. The CDR3 DNA sequence: TGTGCCAGCAGTTCCCTGTCACGGGGGGGTGTGCCCCTCCACTTT. The rearrangement uses TRBV6-5 and TRBJ1-6; D may be TRBD1 (5 bases). V shed 4 bases and J shed 13 bases, with 20 bases lying between them. From germline, CDR1 is MNHEY and CDR2 SVGAGI. The CDR3 covers 15 residues.

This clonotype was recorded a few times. Here the CDR3 reads CASSSRPGTQDGEAFF. CDR3 sequence (DNA): TGTGCCAGCAGTTCACGCCCCGGGACCCAGGACGGTGAAGCTTTCTTT. The rearrangement links TRBV27 to TRBJ1-1; maybe TRBD1 (5 bases). The CDR3 sequence is 16 residues long. The germline CDR1 and CDR2 sequences are MNHEY and SMNVEV (reference sequence). The V gene lost 4 bases and the J gene lost 7 bases, with 22 bases spanning the gap.

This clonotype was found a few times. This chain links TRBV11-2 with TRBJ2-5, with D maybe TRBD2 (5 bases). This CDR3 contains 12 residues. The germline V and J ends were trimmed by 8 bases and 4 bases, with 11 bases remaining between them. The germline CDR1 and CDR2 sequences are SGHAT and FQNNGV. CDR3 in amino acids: CASRREGETQYF. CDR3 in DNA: TGTGCCAGCCGACGAGAGGGAGAGACCCAGTACTTC.

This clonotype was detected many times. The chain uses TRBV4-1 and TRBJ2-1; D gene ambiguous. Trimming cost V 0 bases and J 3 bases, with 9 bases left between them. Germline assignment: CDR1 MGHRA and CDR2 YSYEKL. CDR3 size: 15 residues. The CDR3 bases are TGCGCCAGCAGCCAAGATAGCAGCGACTACAATGAGCAGTTCTTC. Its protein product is CASSQDSSDYNEQFF.

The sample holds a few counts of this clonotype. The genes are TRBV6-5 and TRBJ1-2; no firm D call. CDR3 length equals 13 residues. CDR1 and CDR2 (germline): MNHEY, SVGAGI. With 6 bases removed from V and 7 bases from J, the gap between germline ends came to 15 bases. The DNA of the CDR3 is TGTGCCAGCAGGACCCGACGGAGGAGTGGCTACACCTTC. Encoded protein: CASRTRRRSGYTF.

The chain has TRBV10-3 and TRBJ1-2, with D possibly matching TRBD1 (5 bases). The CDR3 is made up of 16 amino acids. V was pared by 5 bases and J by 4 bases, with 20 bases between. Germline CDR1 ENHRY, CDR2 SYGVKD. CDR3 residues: CAISTPPGRTFYGYTF. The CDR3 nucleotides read TGTGCCATCAGTACCCCTCCGGGACGGACGTTCTATGGCTACACCTTC.

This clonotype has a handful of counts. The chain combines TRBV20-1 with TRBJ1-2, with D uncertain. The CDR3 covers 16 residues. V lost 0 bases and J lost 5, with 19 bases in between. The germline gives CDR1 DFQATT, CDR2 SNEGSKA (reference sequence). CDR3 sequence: CSARETGRQRNYGYTF. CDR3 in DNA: TGCAGTGCTAGAGAGACGGGGAGACAAAGGAATTATGGCTACACCTTC.

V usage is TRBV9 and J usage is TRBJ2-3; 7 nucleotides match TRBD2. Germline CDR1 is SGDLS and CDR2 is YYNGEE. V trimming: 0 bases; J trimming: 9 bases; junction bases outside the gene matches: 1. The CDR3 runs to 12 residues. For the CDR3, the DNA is TGTGCCAGCAGCGTAGCGGGGGGAACGCAGTATTTT. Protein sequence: CASSVAGGTQYF. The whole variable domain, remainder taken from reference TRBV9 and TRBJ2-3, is DSGVTQTPKHLITATGQRVTLRCSPRSGDLSVYWYQQSLDQGLQFLIQYYNGEERAKGNILERFSAQQFPDLHSELNLSSLELGDSALYFCASSVAGGTQYFGPGTRLTVL.